The 28 T cell receptor beta chains below all came from one sample that was sequenced in a study of T cell repertoires in cytomegalovirus infection. TCRdb redid the calling of the reads with MiXCR, one entry per CDR3 protein. The sample includes tens of thousands of distinct CDR3 sequences, roughly 25% of them seen just once. Their specific antigens are unknown. Here the sequenced sample was CD8+ T cells from cultured PBMCs, taken from culture after CMV antigen stimulation. Receptors originate from a human donor in good health (CMV status not recorded). Some clones in this sample may be carry-over from other donors' samples.

This clonotype was seen only a few times. The rearrangement joins TRBV4-1 to TRBJ2-3; D gene unclear. The CDR3 totals 15 residues. Germline CDR1 MGHRA, CDR2 YSYEKL. Trimming took 0 bases from V and 2 from J, leaving 9 bases between them. In DNA form, the CDR3 reads TGCGCCAGCAGCCAAGATTTCGGGTTCACAGATACGCAGTATTTT. Translation: CASSQDFGFTDTQYF.

This clonotype appeared a few times. The chain employs TRBV9 and TRBJ2-5; D might be TRBD1 or TRBD2, each matching 8 bases. V was shortened by 3 bases and J by 5 bases, with 29 bases between the two germline ends. Germline V gene lookup returns CDR1 SGDLS and CDR2 YYNGEE. The CDR3 is made up of 19 amino acids. CDR3 in amino acids: CASSGRGGTGPSRWETQYF. DNA for the CDR3: TGTGCCAGCAGCGGCCGGGGGGGGACAGGACCCTCTCGGTGGGAGACCCAGTACTTC.

This clonotype was counted between two and nine times. The chain employs TRBV10-3 and TRBJ1-2, with D hard to call. Trimming left V 0 bases short and J 8 bases short, with 13 bases between. CDR1 and CDR2 from the germline V gene are ENHRY and SYGVKD. The CDR3 length is 14 residues. DNA of the CDR3: TGTGCCATCAGTGAGTCATCTTCGGGGATCGGCTACACCTTC. It is translated as CAISESSSGIGYTF.

This clonotype has only a few counts. The V gene is TRBV6-6, the J gene TRBJ2-2; no firm D call. This CDR3 region has 13 residues. In germline, CDR1 is MNHNY, CDR2 SVGAGI (reference sequence). V lost 4 bases and J lost 3, with 6 bases in between. CDR3 coding DNA: TGTGCCAGCAGTTCCACGGACACCGGGGAGCTGTTTTTT. This encodes CASSSTDTGELFF.

This chain connects TRBV4-2 to TRBJ2-1; D is possibly TRBD1 (6 bases). The CDR3 consists of 17 residues. Germline V lookup: CDR1 LGHNA, CDR2 YNFKEQ. V lost 0 bases to trimming and J lost 0 bases, with 12 bases between them. The CDR3 sequence is CASSQDWGTLSYNEQFF. The DNA of the CDR3 is TGTGCCAGCAGCCAAGATTGGGGGACACTCTCCTACAATGAGCAGTTCTTC.

In regard to this clonotype: A junction boundary mismatches the germline segment, possibly from a read error. This CDR3 is CTSSLATSYEQYF. DNA of the CDR3: TGTACCAGCAGTTTAGCGACTTCCTACGAGCAGTACTTC. This chain links TRBV27 with TRBJ2-7; weak D call: TRBD2 (5 bases). The CDR3 is made up of 13 amino acids. Germline lookup yields CDR1 MNHEY and CDR2 SMNVEV (reference sequence).

This chain joins TRBV7-9 and TRBJ2-7; D unresolved. Germline lookup yields CDR1 SEHNR and CDR2 FQNEAQ (reference sequence). The CDR3 consists of 12 residues. Trimming stripped 5 bases from V and 2 bases from J, with 7 bases between. CDR3 bases: TGTGCCAGCAGCCCTGAAGCCTACGAGCAGTACTTC. Protein sequence: CASSPEAYEQYF.

This clonotype was counted ten times or more. The chain joins TRBV12-3 or TRBV12-4 to TRBJ1-1; unclear D gene. There are 16 residues in the CDR3. Trimming took off 6 bases at V and 3 bases at J, with 20 bases between the two ends. This CDR3 is CASSWAAGEVDTEAFF. The CDR3 DNA sequence: TGTGCCAGCAGCTGGGCAGCGGGTGAGGTTGACACTGAAGCTTTCTTT.

This clonotype showed up just a few times. The V and J genes are TRBV4-3 and TRBJ2-7; D is uncertain. The V gene's germline CDR1 is LGHNA and CDR2 YSLEER. V was cut by 0 bases and J by 6 bases, with 6 bases left in between. The CDR3 contains 12 residues. The CDR3 sequence: CASSQDGVEQYF. As DNA, the CDR3 is TGCGCCAGCAGCCAAGATGGGGTCGAGCAGTACTTC.

The V call is TRBV27, the J call TRBJ2-2, with 7 bases lining up with TRBD1. There are 14 residues in the CDR3. J lost 4 bases, V lost 5 bases, and 4 bases had no gene match. Per the germline V gene, CDR1 is MNHEY and CDR2 is SMNVEV (reference sequence). CDR3 coding DNA: TGTGCCAGCAGTCGCGACAGGGCCACCGGGGAGCTGTTTTTT. Translating gives CASSRDRATGELFF.

This clonotype was found a few times. The V gene is TRBV9, the J gene TRBJ1-1, with D uncertain. Deletions cut 0 bases from V and 0 bases from J, with 9 bases between. In germline, CDR1 is SGDLS, CDR2 YYNGEE. The CDR3 consists of 15 residues. The CDR3 protein is CASSVEPGMNTEAFF. The CDR3 DNA reads as TGTGCCAGCAGCGTAGAACCGGGAATGAACACTGAAGCTTTCTTT.

This clonotype was recorded once. The V call is TRBV9, the J call TRBJ2-7; the match to TRBD1 covers 8 bases. From germline, CDR1 is SGDLS and CDR2 YYNGEE. The CDR3 covers 13 residues. Trimming took 4 bases from V and 6 from J; bases not matched to a gene: 6. In DNA, the CDR3 is TGTGCCAGCAGCCATGGACAGGGAGGCGAGCAGTACTTC. Its protein product is CASSHGQGGEQYF.

This clonotype was seen at least ten times. V usage is TRBV12-3 or TRBV12-4 and J usage is TRBJ1-6; no reliable D call. This CDR3 spans 10 amino acids. The V end was cut by 8 bases, the J end by 12 bases, with 8 bases between. Written as DNA, the CDR3 is TGTGCCAGCTGCTTACTACCCCTCCACTTT. Its translation: CASCLLPLHF.

This clonotype came up a few times. The chain carries TRBV6-1 and TRBJ2-7; no clear D gene. V was trimmed by 8 bases and J by 4 bases, leaving 9 bases between them. Germline CDR1 and CDR2: MNHNS and SASEGT. The CDR3 extends over 11 amino acids. The CDR3 here is CASPGPYEQYF. DNA for the CDR3: TGTGCCAGCCCCGGACCGTACGAGCAGTACTTC.

The rearrangement uses TRBV10-1 and TRBJ2-7, with D perhaps matching TRBD1 or TRBD2 (6 bases each). The germline CDR1 and CDR2 sequences are WNHNN and SYGVQD (reference sequence). V dropped 3 bases and J dropped 2 bases, with 17 bases sitting between them. This CDR3 region has 16 residues. CDR3 protein: CASSEGRGLTPYEQYF. CDR3 nucleotide sequence: TGCGCCAGCAGTGAAGGTCGGGGGCTAACCCCCTACGAGCAGTACTTC.

Of note for this clonotype: Given a much more abundant clone one base away, this may be a read error. The J gene is TRBJ2-7, the V gene TRBV7-2, with D perhaps TRBD1 or TRBD2 (5 bases each). From germline, CDR1 is SGHTA and CDR2 FQGNSA. V was pared by 5 bases and J by 4 bases, with 15 bases between. The CDR3 covers 14 residues. The chain's CDR3 is CASSNRDGPYEQYF. CDR3 DNA: TGTGCCAGCAGCAACCGGGACGGGCCGTACGAGCAGTACTTC.

A few counts support this clonotype. This chain uses TRBV12-3 or TRBV12-4 with TRBJ2-7; possibly TRBD2 for D (6 bases). The ends were cut back, 2 bases at V and 2 bases at J, with 13 bases in the middle. The CDR3 spans 15 residues. The CDR3 here is CASSLSGRFAYEQYF. The CDR3 DNA follows: TGTGCCAGCAGTTTATCAGGGAGGTTCGCCTACGAGCAGTACTTC.

The V call is TRBV7-9, the J call TRBJ1-5; 8 bases fit TRBD1. Germline trimming cut 5 bases from V and 4 bases from J; bases unmatched to any gene: 7. This CDR3 spans 15 amino acids. Germline V CDR1 and CDR2: SEHNR, FQNEAQ (reference sequence). The CDR3 sequence: CASSHGTGGNQPQHF. In DNA form, the CDR3 reads TGTGCCAGCAGCCATGGGACAGGAGGAAATCAGCCCCAGCATTTT.

The rearrangement joins TRBV5-5 to TRBJ1-1; a possible D gene is TRBD1 (5 bases). The CDR3 consists of 11 residues. The germline CDR1 and CDR2 sequences are SGHKS and YYEKEE (reference sequence). V was trimmed by 7 bases and J by 10 bases, leaving 14 bases between them. CDR3: CASLGPPGAFF. The CDR3 DNA reads as TGTGCCAGCCTGGGACCACCGGGAGCTTTCTTT. The full variable domain, with the rest looked up from reference TRBV5-5 and TRBJ1-1, is DAGVTQSPTHLIKTRGQQVTLRCSPISGHKSVSWYQQVLGQGPQFIFQYYEKEERGRGNFPDRFSARQFPNYSSELNVNALLLGDSALYLCASLGPPGAFFGQGTRLTVV.

CDR3 bases: TGTGCCAGCAGTTACACAAACGAAGACAGGGGGAACATGAACACTGAAGCTTTCTTT. Residues: CASSYTNEDRGNMNTEAFF. This chain links TRBV6-2 or TRBV6-3 with TRBJ1-1; the match to TRBD1 covers 9 bases. In germline, CDR1 is MNHEY, CDR2 SVGEGT. J gave up 0 bases and V 2 bases, and 13 bases lay outside the gene matches. This CDR3 is built from 19 residues.

The chain is built from TRBV24-1 and TRBJ2-7; 7 nucleotides agree with TRBD1. Germline V gene lookup returns CDR1 KGHDR and CDR2 SFDVKD. Trimming removed 9 bases from V and 5 bases from J; junction bases left unmatched: 9. The CDR3 length is 13 residues. Here the CDR3 reads CATEGGQPHEQYF. The CDR3 DNA reads as TGTGCCACCGAAGGGGGACAGCCCCACGAGCAGTACTTC.

CDR3 coding DNA: TGTGCCAGCAGCGCCCCGACACGAGACAATGAGCAGTTCTTC. It yields the protein CASSAPTRDNEQFF. This chain uses TRBV27 with TRBJ2-1; D remains unclear. There are 14 residues in the CDR3. Trimming stripped 6 bases from V and 5 bases from J, with 14 bases between. Germline-derived CDR1 and CDR2 are MNHEY and SMNVEV (reference sequence).

This clonotype appeared many times. This chain uses TRBV7-2 with TRBJ2-3; TRBD2 matches 8 bases. The J segment lost 0 bases and the V segment lost 5 bases, leaving 4 bases of the junction unmatched. This CDR3 comprises 15 residues. Germline values: CDR1 SGHTA, CDR2 FQGNSA. In DNA, the CDR3 is TGTGCCAGCAGCCCTAGCGGGTTTAGCACAGATACGCAGTATTTT. As protein: CASSPSGFSTDTQYF. Together with reference TRBV7-2 and TRBJ2-3, the CDR3 gives the full variable domain: GAGVSQSPSNKVTEKGKDVELRCDPISGHTALYWYRQSLGQGLEFLIYFQGNSAPDKSGLPSDRFSAERTGGSVSTLTIQRTQQEDSAVYLCASSPSGFSTDTQYFGPGTRLTVL.

The chain combines TRBV7-9 with TRBJ2-5; D perhaps matches TRBD2 (6 bases). V lost 3 bases to trimming and J lost 0 bases, with 8 bases between them. Germline V gene data show CDR1 as SEHNR and CDR2 as FQNEAQ (reference sequence). CDR3 size: 14 residues. CDR3 loop: CASSLRGDQETQYF. Here the CDR3 DNA reads TGTGCCAGCAGCTTGCGCGGGGACCAAGAGACCCAGTACTTC.

This clonotype has a single count. This sequence joins TRBV30 and TRBJ1-5; a possible D gene is TRBD1 (5 bases). CDR3 length: 13 residues. The V gene lost 7 bases and the J gene lost 4 bases, with 14 bases spanning the gap. Looked up from germline, CDR1 is GTSNPN and CDR2 is SVGIG (reference sequence). DNA for the CDR3: TGTGCCTCGAGGGACGGGATTAATCAGCCCCAGCATTTT. Residues: CASRDGINQPQHF.

The chain links TRBV6-2 or TRBV6-3 to TRBJ2-5, with D possibly TRBD1 on 6 matching bases. CDR3 length: 16 amino acids. V shed 5 bases and J shed 0 bases, with 16 bases lying between them. Germline values: CDR1 MNHEY, CDR2 SVGEGT. CDR3 DNA sequence: TGTGCCAGCAGTCCCGGACAGCGACTCTACCAAGAGACCCAGTACTTC. Translated: CASSPGQRLYQETQYF.

This chain connects TRBV6-5 to TRBJ1-1; weak D call: TRBD1 (5 bases). Germline CDR1 and CDR2: MNHEY and SVGAGI. The germline V and J ends were trimmed by 2 bases and 4 bases, with 8 bases remaining between them. CDR3 length: 13 residues. DNA of the CDR3: TGTGCCAGCAGTTACGCGGGGCGCACTGAAGCTTTCTTT. Translating gives CASSYAGRTEAFF.

The chain uses TRBV15 and TRBJ2-7; D is possibly TRBD1 (6 bases). Germline CDR1 reads LNHNV; CDR2 reads YYDKDF (reference sequence). V shed 6 bases and J shed 6 bases, with 9 bases lying between them. This CDR3 has 11 residues. DNA of the CDR3: TGTGCCACCAGAGAAGGGGGCGAGCAGTACTTC. This translates into CATREGGEQYF.